The clone carrying this T cell receptor (beta chain) ranks as medium-sized. Antigen: not known. V was shortened by 5 bases and J by 13 bases, with 12 bases between the two germline ends. Germline CDR1 reads MDHEN; CDR2 reads SYDVKM. This CDR3 has 12 residues. The assay was immunoSEQ multiplex PCR, and TCRdb's table has in-frame clones only and misses some. The sample has nearly 20,000 clones; under 90% are singletons. A history of autoimmune disease or systemic immunosuppression excluded patients. This sample was included in a study of OX40 agonist ivuxolimab in advanced cancers. Study conclusions and caveats: Expanded clones tended on average to be more numerous among CD8+ T cells than CD4+.

The rearrangement uses TRBV28 and TRBJ1-6, with D unresolved. The TCR sequence derives from an adult with an advanced solid tumor such as melanoma, head and neck, liver or kidney cancer. The material was CD4+ or CD8+ T cells sorted from blood, obtained in a trial of the OX40 agonist ivuxolimab. The CDR3 region is CASSLSLYPLHF. CDR3 nucleotides: TGTGCCAGCAGTCTAAGTCTTTATCCCCTCCACTTT.